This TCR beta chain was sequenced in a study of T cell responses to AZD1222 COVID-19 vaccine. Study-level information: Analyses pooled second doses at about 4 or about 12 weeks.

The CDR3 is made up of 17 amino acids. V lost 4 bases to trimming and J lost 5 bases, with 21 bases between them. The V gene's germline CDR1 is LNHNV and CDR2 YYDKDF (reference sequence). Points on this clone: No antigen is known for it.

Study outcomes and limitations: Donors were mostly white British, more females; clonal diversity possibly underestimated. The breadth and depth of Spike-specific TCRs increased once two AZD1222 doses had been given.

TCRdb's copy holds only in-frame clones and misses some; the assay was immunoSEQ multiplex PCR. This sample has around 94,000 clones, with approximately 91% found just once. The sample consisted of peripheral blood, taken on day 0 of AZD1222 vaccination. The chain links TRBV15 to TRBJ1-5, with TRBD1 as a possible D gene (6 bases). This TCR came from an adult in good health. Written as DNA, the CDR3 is TGTGCCACCAGCATCGCACGAATCAGGGGTTTCGATCAGCCCCAGCATTTT. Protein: CATSIARIRGFDQPQHF. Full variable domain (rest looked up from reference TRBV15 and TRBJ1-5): DAMVIQNPRYQVTQFGKPVTLSCSQTLNHNVMYWYQQKSSQAPKLLFHYYDKDFNNEADTPDNFQSRRPNTSFCFLDIRSPGLGDTAMYLCATSIARIRGFDQPQHFGDGTRLSIL.